The 15 T cell receptor beta chains below were found in one sample sequenced in a study of cytomegalovirus exposure and HLA in healthy donors. Generated by immunoSEQ multiplex PCR, the TCRdb table keeps only in-frame clones and is missing some. This repertoire shows 150,000 to 200,000 clones, roughly 80% found once; its top ten account for about 2.1%. The sequencing input was PBMCs. The receptor source for this set is a man aged 25-45 years in good health and CMV-seropositive.

Concerning this clone itself: Different DNA sequences within this sample yield the same CDR3. The chain's CDR3 is CASSLTGGYEQYF. In DNA, the CDR3 is TGCGCCAGCAGCTTGACAGGTGGCTACGAGCAGTACTTC. The gene calls are TRBV5-1 and TRBJ2-7, with a weak D call TRBD1 (5 bases). The ends were cut back, 1 base at V and 3 bases at J, with 8 bases in the middle. CDR1 and CDR2 (germline): SGHRS, YFSETQ. CDR3 size: 13 residues.

This chain links TRBV5-1 with TRBJ2-7; 7 positions match TRBD2. Germline assignment: CDR1 SGHRS and CDR2 YFSETQ. The CDR3 length is 16 residues. Trimming at V came to 6 bases and at J to 2 bases, leaving 14 bases not matched to a gene. The CDR3: CASTFTPSGSPYEQYF. CDR3 DNA sequence: TGCGCCAGCACCTTTACTCCTAGCGGCTCGCCCTACGAGCAGTACTTC.

This clone is a singleton in its sample. This sequence joins TRBV7-2 and TRBJ1-3, with D possibly matching TRBD1 (6 bases). Trimming left V 3 bases short and J 7 bases short, with 10 bases between. From germline, CDR1 is SGHTA and CDR2 FQGNSA. The CDR3 runs 13 residues. This chain's CDR3 is CASSFGGGNTIYF. In DNA form, the CDR3 reads TGTGCCAGCAGCTTTGGGGGCGGCAACACCATATATTTT.

The chain recombines TRBV7-3 with TRBJ2-1, with TRBD2 matching over 8 bases. The CDR3 loop spans 14 amino acids. Germline lookup yields CDR1 SGHTA and CDR2 FQGTGA. The J segment lost 7 bases and the V segment lost 1 base, leaving 3 bases of the junction unmatched. The CDR3 loop is CASSLRRGGNEQFF. CDR3 in DNA: TGTGCCAGCAGCTTAAGACGCGGGGGGAATGAGCAGTTCTTC.

This clone came up a few times. The rearrangement uses TRBV5-6 and TRBJ1-3, with a weak D call TRBD1 (6 bases). With 4 bases removed from V and 2 bases from J, the gap between germline ends came to 13 bases. The CDR3 consists of 15 residues. From germline, CDR1 is SGHDT and CDR2 YYEEEE. The CDR3 reads CASSTKYRAGNTIYF. DNA for the CDR3: TGTGCCAGCAGCACAAAGTACAGGGCTGGAAACACCATATATTTT.

The genes are TRBV11-3 and TRBJ2-2; D is undetermined. The V gene's germline CDR1 is SGHNT and CDR2 YENEEA. Trimming left V 5 bases short and J 7 bases short, with 17 bases between. There are 15 residues in the CDR3. The CDR3 DNA follows: TGTGCCAGCAGCCCGGGTCGTCCGGCGCTCGGGGAGCTGTTTTTT. This gives the protein CASSPGRPALGELFF.

This chain joins TRBV7-2 and TRBJ2-3; 11 bases are shared with TRBD2. Looked up from germline, CDR1 is SGHTA and CDR2 is FQGNSA. The CDR3 is 16 residues long. The V gene end was trimmed by 5 bases and the J gene end by 0 bases; junction bases not matched to a gene: 4. The CDR3, as DNA: TGTGCCAGCAGCCAAGGGACTAGCGGAAGCACAGATACGCAGTATTTT. Its protein product is CASSQGTSGSTDTQYF.

This chain connects TRBV15 to TRBJ2-5; D is ambiguous. V was pared by 0 bases and J by 5 bases, with 16 bases between. The CDR3 spans 16 residues. CDR1 is LNHNV and CDR2 is YYDKDF in the germline V gene (reference sequence). The CDR3 bases are TGTGCCACCAGCAGAGATTCAGAGGCACCATGGGAGACCCAGTACTTC. It encodes CATSRDSEAPWETQYF.

The chain carries TRBV5-6 and TRBJ2-7; TRBD2 matches 8 bases. Trimming cost V 2 bases and J 3 bases; bases outside gene matches: 7. Germline V gives CDR1 SGHDT, CDR2 YYEEEE. The CDR3 sequence is 15 residues long. The CDR3 loop reads CASSFSRGGFYEQYF. The CDR3 bases are TGTGCCAGCAGCTTCAGCCGCGGGGGGTTCTACGAGCAGTACTTC. Supplemented by reference TRBV5-6 and TRBJ2-7, the full variable domain reads DAGVTQSPTHLIKTRGQQVTLRCSPKSGHDTVSWYQQALGQGPQFIFQYYEEEERQRGNFPDRFSGHQFPNYSSELNVNALLLGDSALYLCASSFSRGGFYEQYFGPGTRLTVT.

This clone was recorded only once. The CDR3 bases are TGTGCCACCAATCCTAGGGGCATGAACACTGAAGCTTTCTTT. This gives the protein CATNPRGMNTEAFF. J is TRBJ1-1 and V is TRBV6-1; a weak D match, TRBD1 (5 bases). The V end was cut by 10 bases, the J end by 0 bases, with 15 bases between. Per germline, CDR1 MNHNS and CDR2 SASEGT. The CDR3 has 14 amino acids.

This sequence joins TRBV5-1 and TRBJ2-7, with a weak D call TRBD1 (5 bases). Trimming removed 4 bases from V and 0 bases from J, with 11 bases in between. CDR1 and CDR2 from the germline V gene are SGHRS and YFSETQ. The CDR3 is 14 amino acids. The CDR3 nucleotides are TGCGCCAGCAGCCTAAGACAGAGCTCCTACGAGCAGTACTTC. Translated, it gives CASSLRQSSYEQYF.

The V call is TRBV11-2, the J call TRBJ2-4; 11 nucleotides agree with TRBD2. V shed 1 base, J shed 6 bases, and the junction held 11 bases outside the gene matches. CDR1 and CDR2 (germline): SGHAT, FQNNGV. This CDR3 has 18 residues. The CDR3 DNA reads TGTGCCAGCAGCTTAGTCCCCCCCCGACTAGCGGGGACAAACATTCAGTACTTC. Translated, it gives CASSLVPPRLAGTNIQYF.

The gene calls are TRBV4-3 and TRBJ2-3; unclear D gene. The CDR3 has 14 amino acids. V was cut by 3 bases and J by 2 bases, with 9 bases left in between. From germline, CDR1 is LGHNA and CDR2 YSLEER. As DNA, the CDR3 is TGCGCCAGCAGCCATATCACTCCCACAGATACGCAGTATTTT. Translating it yields CASSHITPTDTQYF.

This chain joins TRBV5-1 and TRBJ1-6, with 8 bases matching TRBD1. V lost 3 bases, J lost 10 bases, and 6 bases stayed unmatched. There are 14 residues in the CDR3. Germline V gives CDR1 SGHRS, CDR2 YFSETQ. The DNA of the CDR3 is TGCGCCAGCAGCTCCGGGACAGGTCGATCACCCCTCCACTTT. Its translation: CASSSGTGRSPLHF.

The sample holds one count of this clone. The chain carries TRBV5-6 and TRBJ2-1, with D possibly TRBD1 on 5 matching bases. V was clipped by 1 base and J by 4 bases, with 12 bases between them. The CDR3 spans 15 residues. CDR1 SGHDT and CDR2 YYEEEE come from the germline V gene. CDR3 loop: CASSLQGDIYNEQFF. DNA for the CDR3: TGTGCCAGCAGCTTGCAGGGTGATATATACAATGAGCAGTTCTTC.